This TCR beta chain was sequenced during a study of cytomegalovirus exposure and HLA in healthy donors (dated 2017 in TCRdb). Regarding the complete study: The roughly 670 repertoires of the first cohort and the 120 or so validation repertoires were produced on the same platform, according to a later analysis. The study aimed to test whether cataloging public T cell receptors could reveal signatures of past pathogen exposure. Besides the first cohort of approximately 670 subjects, a separate validation cohort made up of some 110 different subjects was used. High-throughput TCR immunosequencing, statistical association of individual TCRs with disease status, and machine learning were combined to predict cytomegalovirus infection status.

As regards this clone: Its target antigen remains unknown. Base-call qualities are not available, and no considerably larger clone is one nucleotide away.

Donors formed part of the validation cohort, which comprised some 120 subjects and was distinct from the first cohort of several hundred subjects. Points the paper makes about the study in general: The study gave a list of some 150 TCR beta chains associated with cytomegalovirus. It was suggested by the authors that the approach could potentially be generalized to other disease states and immunological phenotypes. Cytomegalovirus status was reported to be diagnosed by the classifier with high specificity and sensitivity in both the original and validation cohorts. A later analysis had no HLA typing for the validation cohort, so co-occurrence there was scored across all 110 or so repertoires. Most TCR sequences were observed very rarely across donors, whereas some public TCRs were present in many individuals. A later analysis found that TCRs clustered in the first cohort also tended to co-occur in the 95 to 150 validation repertoires, with 94% of cluster scores above 0. A few of the identified cytomegalovirus-associated TCR beta chains were confirmed in vitro to be specific for cytomegalovirus antigens.

The receptor library was made with the immunoSEQ multiplex PCR assay. The original pipeline was this. A statistical classification framework was built to diagnose cytomegalovirus status from the catalog of TCR beta chain sequences. The table was pulled from immuneACCESS by TCRdb, which kept in-frame rearrangements only. Such tables lose some clones; where checked, under half of the loss comes from unresolved V genes, and the rest has no known cause. For V, J and clone size, that table is used; D and trimming come from the DNA. This sample gives around 73,000 clones in total; roughly 90% of them show up just once. 3.8% of the sample is in the top ten clones. The CDR3 spans 16 residues, from the cysteine through the phenylalanine. Only the CDR3 DNA is retained, 48 bases long and in frame from the first base. Taken from the germline V gene, the CDR1 and CDR2 loops are SGHDT and YYEEEE. V ends up 2 bases short and J 2 bases short, with an unmatched junction base count of 6.

The chain was built from TRBV5-6 and TRBJ2-2, with 7 junctional bases fitting TRBD1. The sequence came from a woman aged 18-29 years in good health and CMV-seropositive. The sequenced sample was PBMCs. Here the CDR3 is given as CASSFQTGYNTGELFF. The DNA is TGTGCCAGCAGCTTTCAGACAGGGTATAACACCGGGGAGCTGTTTTTT.